This TCR beta chain was identified during a study of T cell responses to AZD1222 COVID-19 vaccine. Findings and limits, study-wide: Dominant CD4 TCR responses targeted spike regions 160-218 and 743-854. The sample set comprised mostly white British donors with more females, and clonal diversity was possibly underestimated.

With 4 bases clipped from V and 2 bases from J, the junction kept 9 bases outside the gene matches. The length of the CDR3 is 16 residues. Per the germline V gene, CDR1 is SGDLS and CDR2 is YYNGEE. Using immunoSEQ multiplex PCR, the repertoire was profiled, and TCRdb retains in-frame clones only, with some absent. The sample contains approximately 92,000 clones, about 90% of which appear only once. In regard to this clone: What it binds is unknown.

The source material was peripheral blood, sampled on day 0 of AZD1222 vaccination. This TCR derives from an adult in good health. V gene TRBV9 combines with J gene TRBJ2-1; 7 nucleotides agree with TRBD2. DNA for the CDR3: TGTGCCAGCAGCCCACGACTAGCTCCGGCCTACAATGAGCAGTTCTTC. It specifies CASSPRLAPAYNEQFF.